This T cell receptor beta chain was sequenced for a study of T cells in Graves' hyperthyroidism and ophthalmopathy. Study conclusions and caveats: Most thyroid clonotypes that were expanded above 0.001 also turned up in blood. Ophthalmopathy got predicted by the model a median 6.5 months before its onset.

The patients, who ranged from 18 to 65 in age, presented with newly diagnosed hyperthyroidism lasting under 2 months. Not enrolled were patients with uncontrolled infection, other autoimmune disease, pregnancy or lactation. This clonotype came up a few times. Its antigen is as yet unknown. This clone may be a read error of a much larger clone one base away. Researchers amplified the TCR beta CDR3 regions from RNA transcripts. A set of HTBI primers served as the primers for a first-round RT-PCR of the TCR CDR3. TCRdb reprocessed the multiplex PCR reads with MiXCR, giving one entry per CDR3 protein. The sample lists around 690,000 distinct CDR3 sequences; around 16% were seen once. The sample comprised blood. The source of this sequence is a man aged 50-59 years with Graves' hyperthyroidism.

The CDR3, as DNA: TGTGCCAGCAGCGGGACAGGTCCCTACGAGCAGTACTTC. It specifies CASSGTGPYEQYF. The V call is TRBV28, the J call TRBJ2-7, with 8 bases fitting TRBD1. The CDR3 sequence is 13 residues long. The V and J ends lost 6 bases and 2 bases, in that order; junction bases with no gene match: 3. Looked up from germline, CDR1 is MDHEN and CDR2 is SYDVKM.